These 9 T cell receptor beta chains came from one sample sequenced in a study of OX40 agonist ivuxolimab in advanced cancers. Profiling relied on immunoSEQ multiplex PCR, and the TCRdb table lists in-frame clones only, not all of them. The sample contains 150,000 to 190,000 clones, 94% of which appear only once. The sample consisted of CD4+ or CD8+ T cells sorted from blood, taken in a trial of the OX40 agonist ivuxolimab. These receptor sequences come from an adult with an advanced solid tumor such as melanoma, head and neck, liver or kidney cancer.

The CDR3 DNA reads as TGTGCCAGCAGCTTGTCTGGCACAGAGAACACTGAAGCTTTCTTT. It is translated as CASSLSGTENTEAFF. The chain joins TRBV11-3 to TRBJ1-1; D remains ambiguous. V dropped 3 bases and J dropped 1 base, with 12 bases sitting between them. Germline assignment: CDR1 SGHNT and CDR2 YENEEA. The CDR3 has 15 amino acids.

V gene TRBV7-2 combines with J gene TRBJ1-6; D unclear. Germline values: CDR1 SGHTA, CDR2 FQGNSA. V was trimmed by 0 bases and J by 10 bases, leaving 7 bases between them. CDR3 size: 13 residues. The CDR3 nucleotides read TGTGCCAGCAGCTTAGCAGGGCGGTCACCCCTCCACTTT. Translation gives CASSLAGRSPLHF.

This clone was detected once. V and J are TRBV7-2 and TRBJ2-7; 10 bases are shared with TRBD2. Germline lookup yields CDR1 SGHTA and CDR2 FQGNSA. The CDR3 is 15 amino acids. J gave up 3 bases and V 4 bases, and 6 bases lay outside the gene matches. The CDR3 spells CASSSRTSGYYEQYF. CDR3 DNA sequence: TGTGCCAGCAGCTCCCGGACTAGCGGCTACTACGAGCAGTACTTC.

V is TRBV28 and J is TRBJ2-7; no definite D call. Trimming shortened V by 5 bases and J by 7 bases, and 12 bases separated the two germline ends. The CDR3 runs 12 residues. Germline V CDR1 and CDR2: MDHEN, SYDVKM. The CDR3 sequence: CASSQIGWEQYF. The CDR3 DNA reads as TGTGCCAGCAGTCAGATCGGGTGGGAGCAGTACTTC.

The genes are TRBV7-9 and TRBJ2-5; 7 bases line up with TRBD1. V lost 3 bases, J lost 7 bases, and 11 bases stayed unmatched. This CDR3 has 15 amino acids. Germline CDR1 SEHNR, CDR2 FQNEAQ (reference sequence). The CDR3 here is CASSLVQGSRRTQYF. CDR3 in DNA: TGTGCCAGCAGCTTGGTACAGGGGTCCCGGCGGACCCAGTACTTC.

This chain joins TRBV28 and TRBJ1-1, with D perhaps matching TRBD1 (5 bases). The CDR3 loop spans 18 amino acids. The germline gives CDR1 MDHEN, CDR2 SYDVKM. V was trimmed by 2 bases and J by 0 bases, leaving 19 bases between them. CDR3 residues: CASSLREGLTDLNTEAFF. CDR3 sequence (DNA): TGTGCCAGCAGTTTAAGGGAGGGGTTAACAGATCTGAACACTGAAGCTTTCTTT.

This chain links TRBV6-6 with TRBJ1-5; D may be TRBD1 (6 bases). Trimming stripped 6 bases from V and 6 bases from J, with 12 bases between. In germline, CDR1 is MNHNY, CDR2 SVGAGI (reference sequence). CDR3 length: 13 amino acids. The CDR3 DNA reads as TGTGCCAGCAGGACGGTAGGGGGTCAGCCCCAGCATTTT. Protein product: CASRTVGGQPQHF.

The V gene is TRBV10-3, the J gene TRBJ2-5, with TRBD1 matching 7 bases. With V trimmed by 3 bases and J by 2 bases, 3 bases remained unmatched. Germline V CDR1 and CDR2: ENHRY, SYGVKD. This CDR3 has 14 residues. CDR3 DNA sequence: TGTGCCATCAGTGATACGACAGGGCAAGAGACCCAGTACTTC. It specifies CAISDTTGQETQYF.

Regarding this clone: At the DNA level, this CDR3 is encoded by other sequences in the same sample as well. V usage is TRBV9 and J usage is TRBJ2-3; 7 nucleotides line up with TRBD2. CDR1 SGDLS and CDR2 YYNGEE come from the germline V gene. J was trimmed by 2 bases and V by 7 bases; bases with no gene match: 4. The CDR3 is 13 amino acids. CDR3 residues: CASSTSPTDTQYF. The CDR3 DNA reads as TGTGCCAGCTCGACTAGCCCCACAGATACGCAGTATTTT.